The present T cell receptor (beta chain) was sequenced within a study of PD-L1 blockade in urothelial cancer. Points from the study as a whole: Durable-benefit patients expanded tumor-associated blood clones more at 3 weeks.

Into every PCR, synthetic TCR analog templates were spiked. The protocol was immunoSEQ multiplex PCR, while the TCRdb copy is restricted to in-frame clones and leaves out a portion. This table has 90,000 or so clones, nearly 90% appearing once. Time point described: pretreatment peripheral blood. The CDR3 contains 17 residues. Trimming pared 1 base from V and 2 bases from J, leaving 16 bases between. The germline V gene has CDR1 MGHDK and CDR2 SYGVNS. This clone is a singleton in its sample. What it recognizes is unknown. The sequence was collected from a man between 60 and 70 years old with urothelial cancer. The sample in question was PBMCs, obtained around atezolizumab (anti-PD-L1) treatment. This sequence joins TRBV25-1 and TRBJ2-3, with a tentative D call TRBD1 (8 bases). The CDR3 loop is CASSELTGGVYTDTQYF. Here the CDR3 DNA reads TGTGCCAGCAGTGAATTAACAGGGGGGGTCTACACAGATACGCAGTATTTT.